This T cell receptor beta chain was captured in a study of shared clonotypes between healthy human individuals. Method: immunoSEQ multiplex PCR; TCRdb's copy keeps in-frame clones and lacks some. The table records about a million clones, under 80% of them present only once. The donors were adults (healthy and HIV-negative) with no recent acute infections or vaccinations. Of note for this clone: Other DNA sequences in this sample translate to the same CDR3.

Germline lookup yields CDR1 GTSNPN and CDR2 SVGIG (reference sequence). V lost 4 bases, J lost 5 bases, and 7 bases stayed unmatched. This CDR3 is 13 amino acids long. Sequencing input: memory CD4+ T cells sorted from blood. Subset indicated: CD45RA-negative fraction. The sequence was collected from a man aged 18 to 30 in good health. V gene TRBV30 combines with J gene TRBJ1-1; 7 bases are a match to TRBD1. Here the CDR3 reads CAWTRQGGTEAFF. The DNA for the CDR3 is TGTGCCTGGACCAGACAGGGAGGAACTGAAGCTTTCTTT.